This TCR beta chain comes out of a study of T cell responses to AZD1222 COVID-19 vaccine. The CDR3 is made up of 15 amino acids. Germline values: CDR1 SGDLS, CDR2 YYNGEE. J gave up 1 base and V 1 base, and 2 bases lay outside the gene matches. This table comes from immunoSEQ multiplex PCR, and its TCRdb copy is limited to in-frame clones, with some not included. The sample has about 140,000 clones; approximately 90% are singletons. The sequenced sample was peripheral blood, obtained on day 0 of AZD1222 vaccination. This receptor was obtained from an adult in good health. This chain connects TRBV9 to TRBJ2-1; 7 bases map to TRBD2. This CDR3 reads CASSVSSGSYNEQFF. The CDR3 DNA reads TGTGCCAGCAGCGTATCTAGCGGTTCCTACAATGAGCAGTTCTTC.